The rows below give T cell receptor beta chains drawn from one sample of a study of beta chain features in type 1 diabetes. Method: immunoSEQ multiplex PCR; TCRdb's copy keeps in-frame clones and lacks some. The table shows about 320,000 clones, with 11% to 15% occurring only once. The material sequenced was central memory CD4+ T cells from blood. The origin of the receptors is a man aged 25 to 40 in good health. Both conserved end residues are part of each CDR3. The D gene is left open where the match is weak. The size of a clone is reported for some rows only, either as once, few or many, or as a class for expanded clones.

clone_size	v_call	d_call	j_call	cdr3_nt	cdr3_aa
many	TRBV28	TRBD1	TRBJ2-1	TGTGCCAGCTCCATGGGCCAACAGGGGGCGAAGGGTGAGCAGTTCTTC	CASSMGQQGAKGEQFF
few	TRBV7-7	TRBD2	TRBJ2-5	TGTGCCAGCAGCTTCAGCGGGAGGGGGGAGACCCAGTACTTC	CASSFSGRGETQYF
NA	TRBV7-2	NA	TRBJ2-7	TGTGCCAGCAGCTTATTGTCAGGCAGCTCCTACGAGCAGTACTTC	CASSLLSGSSYEQYF
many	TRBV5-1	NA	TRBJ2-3	TGCGCCAGCAGCTTAGACGGACCTAGCACAGATACGCAGTATTTT	CASSLDGPSTDTQYF
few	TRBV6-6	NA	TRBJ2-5	TGTGCCAGCAGCCCCGGTTGGGTACTGGAGACCCAGTACTTC	CASSPGWVLETQYF
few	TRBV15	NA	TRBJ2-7	TGTGCCACCAGCGGCGGGGGCAGGGGGCCGTACTTC	CATSGGGRGPYF
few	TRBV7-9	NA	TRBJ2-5	TGTGCCAGCAGCTTGGGGGGAATGCGGGAGACCCAGTACTTC	CASSLGGMRETQYF
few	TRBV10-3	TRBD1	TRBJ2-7	TGTGCCATACGGACAGGGACCTCCTACGAGCAGTACTTC	CAIRTGTSYEQYF
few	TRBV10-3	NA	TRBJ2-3	TGTGCCATCAGTGAGTCGGATGCGGGTACGCAGTATTTT	CAISESDAGTQYF
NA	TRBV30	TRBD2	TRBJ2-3	TGTGCCTGGACTACTAGCGGGGTGAGCACAGATACGCAGTATTTT	CAWTTSGVSTDTQYF
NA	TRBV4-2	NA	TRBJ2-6	TGTGCCAGCAGCTTGGAGGGAGCCGGGGCCAACGTCCTGACTTTC	CASSLEGAGANVLTF
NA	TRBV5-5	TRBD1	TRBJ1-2	TGTGCCAGCAGCCCACAGACGACAGGGGGGAGCTATGGCTACACCTTC	CASSPQTTGGSYGYTF
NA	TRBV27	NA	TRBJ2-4	TGTGCCAGCAGTTTACTGTGGGGTCCCAAAAACATTCAGTACTTC	CASSLLWGPKNIQYF
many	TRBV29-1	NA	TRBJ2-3	TGCAGCGTGTCCCCGACGTTCACAGATACGCAGTATTTT	CSVSPTFTDTQYF
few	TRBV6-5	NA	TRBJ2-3	TGTGCCACCCCTAGGGGGTGGGATACGCAGTATTTT	CATPRGWDTQYF
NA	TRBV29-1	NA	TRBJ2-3	TGCAGCGTTGGGCTAGCAGCTAGCACAGATACGCAGTATTTT	CSVGLAASTDTQYF
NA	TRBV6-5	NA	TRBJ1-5	TGTGCCAGCAGCGCCCTCGGGGATCAGCCCCAGCATTTT	CASSALGDQPQHF
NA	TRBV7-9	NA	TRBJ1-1	TGTGCCAGCAGCTTAGGGGGACTCTCCCCTGAAGCTTTCTTT	CASSLGGLSPEAFF
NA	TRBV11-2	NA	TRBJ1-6	TGTGCCAGCAGCTTAGGCAGGGTGGGTCTAGGATCACCCCTCCACTTT	CASSLGRVGLGSPLHF
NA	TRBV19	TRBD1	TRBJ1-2	TGTGCCAGTATAGCAACCGGGACAGGGATATATGGCTACACCTTC	CASIATGTGIYGYTF
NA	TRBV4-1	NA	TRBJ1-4	TGCGCCAGCAGCCAAGAAATCCGGAGGGGGGGGATCCCCACTAATGAAAAACTGTTTTTT	CASSQEIRRGGIPTNEKLFF
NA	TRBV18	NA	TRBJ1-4	TGTGCCAGCTCACGAGCAGGGGATGAAAAACTGTTTTTT	CASSRAGDEKLFF
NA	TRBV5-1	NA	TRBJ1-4	TGCGCCAGCAGCTTGGACAGTGGCTATTGGGATCGGCTGTTTTTT	CASSLDSGYWDRLFF
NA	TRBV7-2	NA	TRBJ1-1	TGTGCCAGCAGCTTCAGGGCCAGCCTCATGAACACTGAAGCTTTCTTT	CASSFRASLMNTEAFF
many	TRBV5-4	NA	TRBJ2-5	TGTGCCAGCAAAGTCGGGAATCAAGAGACCCAGTACTTC	CASKVGNQETQYF
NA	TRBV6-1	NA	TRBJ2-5	TGTGCCAGCAGCCCCCGGATGGATCAGACCCAGTACTTC	CASSPRMDQTQYF
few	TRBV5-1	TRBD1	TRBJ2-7	TGCGCCAGCAGCTTGGCGATACAGGGGGCTTCCTACGAGCAGTACTTC	CASSLAIQGASYEQYF
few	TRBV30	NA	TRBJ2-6	TGTGCCTGGGGCTCTGGGGCCAACGTCCTGACTTTC	CAWGSGANVLTF
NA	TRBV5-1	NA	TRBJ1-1	TGCGCCAGCAGCCATACACTGAACACTGAAGCTTTCTTT	CASSHTLNTEAFF
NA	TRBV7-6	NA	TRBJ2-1	TGTGCCAGCAGCTTAGCGGGTGTTCTCATTACGCGATCCAATCGTGAGCAGTTCTTC	CASSLAGVLITRSNREQFF
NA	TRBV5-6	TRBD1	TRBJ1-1	TGTGCCAGCAGCCCTAGAGGGGGCGTGGACACTGAAGCTTTCTTT	CASSPRGGVDTEAFF
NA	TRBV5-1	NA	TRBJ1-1	TGCGCCAGCAGCTTGGATACGGGAGCGAACACTGAAGCTTTCTTT	CASSLDTGANTEAFF
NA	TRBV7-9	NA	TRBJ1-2	TGTGCCAGCAGCTTAGGCGGAGGGCGAGGCTACACCTTC	CASSLGGGRGYTF